This T cell receptor beta chain stems from a study of T cell repertoires in cytomegalovirus infection (dated by TCRdb to the late 2010s). Regarding the complete study: Peptide stimulations targeted recently identified HLA-C-restricted CMV epitopes, whose presentation resists viral immunomodulation, together with well-studied HLA-B-restricted epitopes. The HLA type of each donor mattered for the analysis, because public TCR beta signatures pointed to carriage of CMV infection along with the matching HLA type. General findings and caveats noted by the study authors: Carriers of CMV infection plus the relevant HLA type were discriminated by the cumulative frequency of public TCR beta family members in the study cohort and in an independent 352-donor cohort. The ex vivo response was dominated by HLA-C-restricted CMV-specific TCR beta clonotypes, and the single most frequent clonotype in two of eight donors was supplied by these HLA-C-restricted clonotypes.

This clonotype appeared many times. The clone's antigen remains unknown. Base-call qualities are not available, and no considerably larger clone is one nucleotide away. The reads were generated on an Illumina HiSeq 1500. The public sequencing data were trimmed at Q25 with fastp and processed into clonotypes with MiXCR by TCRdb, which kept only in-frame beta chains. Every CDR3 protein is listed once, alongside the most common genes and DNA of its rows. The sample includes roughly 860,000 distinct CDR3 sequences, with over 25% observed a single time. Of the sample, roughly 12% falls within the top ten clones. What the treatment or condition label conveys for this sample: in vitro stimulation with specific CMV peptide epitopes to enrich CMV-specific T cells. This specimen consisted of cultured CD8+ T cells from PBMCs, obtained from culture after CMV antigen stimulation. The sequence derives from a human donor in good health (CMV status not recorded). Some clones in this sample may be carry-over from other donors' samples.

The DNA sequence is as follows: TGTGCCAGCAGTTACTCGTGGAACACTGAAGCTTTCTTT. Its protein is CASSYSWNTEAFF. The chain is made from TRBV6-2 or TRBV6-3 and TRBJ1-1; the D gene cannot be resolved reliably. The CDR3, from cysteine to phenylalanine, totals 13 residues. The only DNA kept is the CDR3, 39 bases in frame from the first base. Trimming removed 0 bases from V and 1 base from J, leaving 3 bases between the germline ends. CDR1 MNHEY and CDR2 SVGEGT were looked up in the germline V gene.